These T cell receptor beta chains were read from a single sample in a study of T-cell memory formation after mild COVID-19. MiXCR, applied by TCRdb to the 5' RACE reads, yields one record per CDR3 protein. In the table there are about 430,000 distinct CDR3 sequences, roughly 18% of which are singletons. Sequencing was done on a sample of PBMCs or a T cell subset sorted from them (not recorded which). The source of these receptors is a man between 18 and 35 years old who had mild COVID-19 (a few samples of this study predate the infection). Cell type and time point are not known. Each CDR3 is given with its conserved first and last residue. The D gene is left open where the match is weak. Clone size is shown for a subset of rows, as once, few, many or a class of expanded clone.

clone size | J gene | V gene | D gene | CDR3 DNA | CDR3 protein
NA | TRBJ2-1 | TRBV28 | NA | TGTGCCAGCAGTGCCCCAGCCCTTACAACTGAGCAGTTCTTC | CASSAPALTTEQFF
few | TRBJ1-3 | TRBV7-9 | TRBD1 | TGTGCCAGCAGCTTTGGACAGGGTTTGTCTGGAAACACCATATATTTT | CASSFGQGLSGNTIYF
few | TRBJ1-1 | TRBV20-1 | NA | TGCAGTGCCCCGGACCCGGGCGTGAACACTGAAGCTTTCTTT | CSAPDPGVNTEAFF
NA | TRBJ2-7 | TRBV7-2 | NA | TGTGCCAGCAGCCGGGGTCGAGGGGTCTACGAGCAGTACTTC | CASSRGRGVYEQYF
NA | TRBJ2-5 | TRBV7-6 | TRBD1 | TGTGCCAGCAGCCCCGGGACAGGTCTAGGAGAGACCCAGTACTTC | CASSPGTGLGETQYF
NA | TRBJ2-1 | TRBV6-5 | NA | TGTGCCAGCAGTCCTTTCCGCGGGCTTGACAATGAGCAGTTCTTC | CASSPFRGLDNEQFF
few | TRBJ1-6 | TRBV5-1 | TRBD1 | TGCGCCAGCAGCTCAGAAAAACCGGGACAGGCGACACCCCTCCACTTT | CASSSEKPGQATPLHF
NA | TRBJ2-6 | TRBV6-5 | TRBD2 | TGTGCCAGCAGTTCGGGGGGATTGGCTGGGGCCAACGTCCTGACTTTC | CASSSGGLAGANVLTF
few | TRBJ2-7 | TRBV5-1 | TRBD2 | TGCGCCAGCAGCTTGCAGCGGGGGACGAGCGAGCAGTACTTC | CASSLQRGTSEQYF
NA | TRBJ1-1 | TRBV11-2 | NA | TGTACCAGCAGCTTAAATGTACAGACTGAAGCTTTCTTT | CTSSLNVQTEAFF
few | TRBJ2-2 | TRBV5-4 | NA | TGTGCCAGCAGCTTGGTGGGGGGCACCACCGGGGAGCTGTTTTTT | CASSLVGGTTGELFF
NA | TRBJ2-3 | TRBV20-1 | TRBD2 | TGCAGTGCTAGGAGCGGGGGGCCCAGCACAGATACGCAGTATTTT | CSARSGGPSTDTQYF
NA | TRBJ1-2 | TRBV5-1 | NA | TGCGCCAGCAGCAGGTCAGGGAGTGGGAACTATGGCTACACCTTC | CASSRSGSGNYGYTF
few | TRBJ1-5 | TRBV20-1 | NA | TGCAGTGCTAGGCCCAGGGGTGGCGGGAATCAGCCCCAGCATTTT | CSARPRGGGNQPQHF
NA | TRBJ2-4 | TRBV18 | NA | TGTGCCAGCTCACCACTCGACGGGAAAAACATTCAGTACTTC | CASSPLDGKNIQYF
NA | TRBJ1-1 | TRBV9 | NA | TGTGCCAGCAGCGTAGATCCAGTATCGACTGAAGCTTTCTTT | CASSVDPVSTEAFF
few | TRBJ2-1 | TRBV18 | NA | TGTGCCAGCTCGCCCGGACCGAACCCCTACAATGAGCAGTTCTTC | CASSPGPNPYNEQFF
NA | TRBJ1-6 | TRBV6-6 | TRBD1 | TGTGCCAGCACCCAAGGGACAGATTCACCCCTCCACTTT | CASTQGTDSPLHF
few | TRBJ2-2 | TRBV24-1 | NA | TGTGCCACCAGTGATTTGAACAGAGAAAACACCGGGGAGCTGTTTTTT | CATSDLNRENTGELFF
few | TRBJ1-1 | TRBV27 | NA | TGTGCCAGTCACGATACAGGGACCACTGAAGCTTTCTTT | CASHDTGTTEAFF
few | TRBJ2-3 | TRBV7-3 | NA | TGTGCCAGCAGCTCCCGGCGGCCAGATACGCAGTATTTT | CASSSRRPDTQYF
few | TRBJ1-1 | TRBV27 | TRBD1 | TGTGCCAGCAGTTTATCTTCCGTTCCGACAGGGGGTCCCACTGAAGCTTTCTTT | CASSLSSVPTGGPTEAFF
NA | TRBJ2-5 | TRBV7-8 | TRBD1 | TGTGCCAGCAGCCCCTACGGACAGGGACCCCAAGAGACCCAGTACTTC | CASSPYGQGPQETQYF
few | TRBJ2-1 | TRBV5-1 | NA | TGCGCCAGCAGCTTGTTTAGCACCCCAGGGAATGAGCAGTTCTTC | CASSLFSTPGNEQFF
many | TRBJ1-6 | TRBV12-3/TRBV12-4 | NA | TGTGCCAGCAGACCTATGGGGTATTCACCCCTCCACTTT | CASRPMGYSPLHF
few | TRBJ1-2 | TRBV4-3 | NA | TGCGCCAGCAGCCAAGGACCAGCGTCTAACTATGGCTACACCTTC | CASSQGPASNYGYTF
many | TRBJ2-5 | TRBV29-1 | NA | TGCAGCGTTGGGGTAGGAGGGGAGACCCAGTACTTC | CSVGVGGETQYF
few | TRBJ1-3 | TRBV5-1 | NA | TGCGCCAGCAGCATACCTACGGGCGGGGGAAACACCATATATTTT | CASSIPTGGGNTIYF
NA | TRBJ2-2 | TRBV6-5 | TRBD1 | TGTGCCAGCAGTTACCAGAGGGGGCTGTCGAACACCGGGGAGCTGTTTTTT | CASSYQRGLSNTGELFF
many | TRBJ1-2 | TRBV7-9 | NA | TGTGCCAGCAGCTTACTCAGCCCCTATGGCTACACCTTC | CASSLLSPYGYTF
few | TRBJ2-1 | TRBV28 | NA | TGTGCCAGCCTTCAAGGAGCCCCGGGGTACAATGAGCAGTTCTTC | CASLQGAPGYNEQFF
few | TRBJ2-3 | TRBV11-1 | TRBD2 | TGTGCCAGCAGCTTCCCTAGCGGGGGGACAGATACGCAGTATTTT | CASSFPSGGTDTQYF
once | TRBJ2-6 | TRBV3-1 | NA | TGTGCCAGCAGTGGTCTGGGAGGGGCCAACGTCCTGACTTTC | CASSGLGGANVLTF
NA | TRBJ2-5 | TRBV18 | NA | TGTGCCAGCTCACAAGCGGACCAAGAGACCCAGTACTTC | CASSQADQETQYF
few | TRBJ1-3 | TRBV4-2 | NA | TGTGCCAGCAGCCAAGATCAAGGGGGGCCTGGAAACACCATATATTTT | CASSQDQGGPGNTIYF
many | TRBJ2-3 | TRBV24-1 | TRBD1 | TGTGCCACCAGTGATTCCCAGGGGGCCAGAGATACGCAGTATTTT | CATSDSQGARDTQYF
few | TRBJ2-1 | TRBV6-5 | TRBD2 | TGTGCCAGCAGTTACTGGGCGGGGGGACCCTACAATGAGCAGTTCTTC | CASSYWAGGPYNEQFF
NA | TRBJ2-2 | TRBV24-1 | TRBD1 | TGTGCCACCAGTGACCCCGGACAGGGAGGCGGGGAGCTGTTTTTT | CATSDPGQGGGELFF
NA | TRBJ2-1 | TRBV7-3 | NA | TGTGCCAGCAGCCGGTGGGGGGCCGGGAATGAGCAGTTCTTC | CASSRWGAGNEQFF
few | TRBJ2-1 | TRBV4-2 | TRBD2 | TGTGCCAGCAGCCAAGATCAAAAAGGACTAGCGGGGAGTGAGCAGTTCTTC | CASSQDQKGLAGSEQFF
many | TRBJ2-1 | TRBV7-2 | NA | TGTGCCAGCAGCTACTATAGCGGTGAGCAGTTCTTC | CASSYYSGEQFF
NA | TRBJ2-1 | TRBV2 | NA | TGTGCCAGCAGTGAATCTTACAGATACAATGAGCAGTTCTTC | CASSESYRYNEQFF
few | TRBJ2-3 | TRBV18 | TRBD1 | TGTGCCAGCTCACCACCCAGGACAGGGACGGTAGATACGCAGTATTTT | CASSPPRTGTVDTQYF
NA | TRBJ2-7 | TRBV13 | NA | TGTGCCAGCAGCACCGGACGGGGCTACGAGCAGTACTTC | CASSTGRGYEQYF
few | TRBJ2-2 | TRBV12-3/TRBV12-4 | NA | TGTGCCAGCAGTTTCCTAGCGACTGGTCCCGGGGAGCTGTTTTTT | CASSFLATGPGELFF
NA | TRBJ2-7 | TRBV12-3/TRBV12-4 | NA | TGTGCCAGCAGGGTACAGTCGGGAGAGCAGTACTTC | CASRVQSGEQYF
NA | TRBJ2-7 | TRBV4-3 | NA | TGCGCCAGCAGCGGGGGAGTTCACGGCGAGCAGTACTTC | CASSGGVHGEQYF
NA | TRBJ2-7 | TRBV29-1 | TRBD2 | TGCAGCGTTCACAGCGGGGGGGGCTCCTACGAGCAGTACTTC | CSVHSGGGSYEQYF
few | TRBJ1-1 | TRBV3-1 | TRBD1 | TGTGCCAGCAGCCAAGTCTCCGGGACAGGGGTGAACACTGAAGCTTTCTTT | CASSQVSGTGVNTEAFF
NA | TRBJ1-5 | TRBV10-3 | NA | TGTGCCATCAAGGACACGGAATATCAGCCCCAGCATTTT | CAIKDTEYQPQHF
NA | TRBJ1-1 | TRBV5-1 | NA | TGCGCCAGCAGCTTCGGGGCGGGCGGCACTGAAGCTTTCTTT | CASSFGAGGTEAFF
few | TRBJ2-3 | TRBV11-2 | NA | TGTGCCAGCAGCTTAGGGCCCGCGAATACGCAGTATTTT | CASSLGPANTQYF
NA | TRBJ2-1 | TRBV20-1 | NA | TGCAGTGCTACCCTGGGGAGCTCCTACAATGAGCAGTTCTTC | CSATLGSSYNEQFF
NA | TRBJ1-3 | TRBV9 | NA | TGTGCCAGCGGCCAGAGCTCTGGAAACACCATATATTTT | CASGQSSGNTIYF
NA | TRBJ2-3 | TRBV28 | NA | TGTGCCAGCACCCCCCCGTGGGGAATCACAGATACGCAGTATTTT | CASTPPWGITDTQYF